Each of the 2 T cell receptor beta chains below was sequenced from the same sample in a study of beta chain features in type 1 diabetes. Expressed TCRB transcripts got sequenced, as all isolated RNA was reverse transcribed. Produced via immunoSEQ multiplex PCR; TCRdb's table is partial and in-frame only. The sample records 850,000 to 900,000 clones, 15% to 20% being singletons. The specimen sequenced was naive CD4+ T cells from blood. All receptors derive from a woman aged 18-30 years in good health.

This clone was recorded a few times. CDR3 nucleotides: TGTGCCAGCAGTAGGGGGGAGAGGGTCCACGAGCAGTACTTC. It codes for CASSRGERVHEQYF. V is TRBV2 and J is TRBJ2-7, with D possibly being TRBD1 or TRBD2 (6 bases each). The V gene lost 5 bases and the J gene lost 5 bases, with 16 bases spanning the gap. Germline V CDR1 and CDR2: SNHLY, FYNNEI. The CDR3 sequence is 14 residues long.

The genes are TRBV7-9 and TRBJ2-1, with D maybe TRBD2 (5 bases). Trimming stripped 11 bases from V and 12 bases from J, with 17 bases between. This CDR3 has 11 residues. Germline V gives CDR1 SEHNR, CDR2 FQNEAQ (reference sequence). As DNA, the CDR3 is TGTGCCGGGAGCAACGGCACCCCGCAGTTCTTC. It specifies CAGSNGTPQFF.